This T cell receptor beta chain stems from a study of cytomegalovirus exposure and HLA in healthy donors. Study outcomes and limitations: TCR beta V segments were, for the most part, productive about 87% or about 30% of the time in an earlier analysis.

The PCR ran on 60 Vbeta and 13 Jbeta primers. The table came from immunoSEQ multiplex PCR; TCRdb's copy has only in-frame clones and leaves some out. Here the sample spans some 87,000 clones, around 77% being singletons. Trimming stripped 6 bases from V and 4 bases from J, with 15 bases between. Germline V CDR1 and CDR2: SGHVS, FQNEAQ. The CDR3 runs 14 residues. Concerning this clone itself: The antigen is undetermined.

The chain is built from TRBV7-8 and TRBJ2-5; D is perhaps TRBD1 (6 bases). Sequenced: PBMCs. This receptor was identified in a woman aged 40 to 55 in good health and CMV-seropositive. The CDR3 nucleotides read TGTGCCAGCAGACCCACGACAGGTCTAGAGACCCAGTACTTC. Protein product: CASRPTTGLETQYF.